Each of the 32 T cell receptor beta chains below was sequenced from the same sample in a study of blood T cells in healthy people across ages. A second PCR of 7 to 11 cycles used a sample-barcoded 5' primer and a J-beta primer mix. From the 5' RACE reads, TCRdb called clonotypes with MiXCR, one entry per CDR3 protein. The data contain around 1,000,000 distinct CDR3 sequences, around 27% of them singletons. The same specimen was also included in a second study, on T cells of mothers and their children.

The sequencing input was blood. The origin of the receptors is a girl aged 2 to 10 in good health.

The chain is built from TRBV9 and TRBJ2-7, with TRBD2 identical over 10 bases. The CDR3 consists of 15 residues. Trimming cost V 4 bases and J 3 bases; bases outside gene matches: 7. The V gene's germline CDR1 is SGDLS and CDR2 YYNGEE. In DNA form, the CDR3 reads TGTGCCAGCAGCATCGCCGGGACTAGCGTCTACGAGCAGTACTTC. As protein: CASSIAGTSVYEQYF.

The V and J genes are TRBV7-2 and TRBJ2-7, with 8 bases matching TRBD2. The length of the CDR3 is 18 residues. CDR1 is SGHTA, CDR2 FQGNSA, per germline. V lost 1 base, J lost 0 bases, and 11 bases stayed unmatched. The CDR3 DNA is TGTGCCAGCAGCTTAGTAGGAGGTGGGCGGGGGGCCTCCTACGAGCAGTACTTC. It encodes CASSLVGGGRGASYEQYF. Drawing the rest from reference TRBV7-2 and TRBJ2-7, the complete variable domain is GAGVSQSPSNKVTEKGKDVELRCDPISGHTALYWYRQSLGQGLEFLIYFQGNSAPDKSGLPSDRFSAERTGGSVSTLTIQRTQQEDSAVYLCASSLVGGGRGASYEQYFGPGTRLTVT.

This clonotype has just a few counts. J is TRBJ2-5 and V is TRBV20-1, with 15 positions matching TRBD2. The CDR3 runs to 16 residues. Germline V gives CDR1 DFQATT, CDR2 SNEGSKA (reference sequence). Losses at the gene ends were 1 base for V and 5 bases for J; bases not matched to a gene: 5. This CDR3 reads CSARGTSGRAWETQYF. As DNA, the CDR3 is TGCAGTGCTAGAGGGACTAGCGGGAGGGCCTGGGAGACCCAGTACTTC.

The V call is TRBV5-1, the J call TRBJ2-5; TRBD2 aligns across 9 bases. The J call may be in error: the DNA end matches TRBJ2-1 better. CDR3 length: 16 amino acids. The germline V gene has CDR1 SGHRS and CDR2 YFSETQ. The CDR3 region has the DNA TGCGCCAGCAGCTTGGCGGCTAGCGGGGTCGCCGATGAGCAGTTCTTC. It is translated as CASSLAASGVADEQFF.

This clonotype was counted only a few times. This chain connects TRBV12-3 or TRBV12-4 to TRBJ2-1; D may be TRBD1 or TRBD2 (6 bases each). The CDR3 loop spans 17 amino acids. Trimming left V 8 bases short and J 0 bases short, with 20 bases between. The CDR3 here is CASRQRRGPNSYNEQFF. In DNA, the CDR3 is TGTGCCAGCCGCCAGCGTCGGGGGCCTAACTCCTACAATGAGCAGTTCTTC.

This chain links TRBV5-5 with TRBJ1-5, with D possibly TRBD1 on 5 matching bases. Germline CDR1 and CDR2: SGHKS and YYEKEE (reference sequence). Trimming cost V 0 bases and J 7 bases, with 14 bases left between them. The CDR3 sequence is 15 residues long. The CDR3: CASSLAGGNRQPQHF. In nucleotides, the CDR3 is TGTGCCAGCAGCTTGGCTGGGGGGAACCGACAGCCCCAGCATTTT.

Regarding this clonotype: The junction shows a germline mismatch at one end, possibly a read error. The rearrangement uses TRBV13 and TRBJ2-6, with D hard to call. CDR3 length equals 15 residues. CDR1 is PRHDT, CDR2 FYEKMQ, per germline (reference sequence). The CDR3 is CASSLRTSGTNVLTF. CDR3 coding DNA: TGTGCCAGCAGCCTCCGGACCTCTGGGACCAACGTCCTGACTTTC. Using reference TRBV13 and TRBJ2-6 for the parts outside the CDR3, the full variable domain is AAGVIQSPRHLIKEKRETATLKCYPIPRHDTVYWYQQGPGQDPQFLISFYEKMQSDKGSIPDRFSAQQFSDYHSELNMSSLELGDSALYFCASSLRTSGTNVLTFGAGSRLTVL.

The chain has TRBV19 and TRBJ2-1; D not resolved. Germline-derived CDR1 and CDR2 are LNHDA and SQIVND (reference sequence). This CDR3 is 15 amino acids long. Trimming removed 7 bases at V and 1 base at J, with 14 bases between. CDR3 region: CASTTSLGSYNEQFF. DNA for the CDR3: TGTGCCAGTACTACAAGCTTGGGATCCTACAATGAGCAGTTCTTC.

This clonotype has a handful of counts. This rearrangement joins TRBV5-6 to TRBJ2-1; D may correspond to TRBD1 or TRBD2 (5 bases each). The CDR3 runs 13 residues. CDR1 is SGHDT and CDR2 is YYEEEE in the germline V gene. V shed 4 bases and J shed 6 bases, with 11 bases lying between them. CDR3 DNA: TGTGCCAGCAGCGCCGGGGCCTTCAATGAGCAGTTCTTC. It codes for CASSAGAFNEQFF.

The V call is TRBV5-4, the J call TRBJ1-1; D is uncertain. The CDR3 is 12 amino acids. The germline V gene has CDR1 SGHNT and CDR2 YYREEE (reference sequence). Trimming left V 4 bases short and J 7 bases short, with 11 bases between. The CDR3 nucleotides read TGTGCCAGCAGCCTCGGGCAGGTTGAAGCTTTCTTT. It is translated as CASSLGQVEAFF.

This clonotype was seen more than once but under ten times. This chain connects TRBV28 to TRBJ2-7, with 11 bases that match TRBD1. Germline V lookup: CDR1 MDHEN, CDR2 SYDVKM. The CDR3 runs 15 residues. V lost 5 bases to trimming and J lost 4 bases; unmatched junction nucleotides: 7. The CDR3 is CASSPRGQGVYEQYF. The CDR3 nucleotides are TGTGCCAGCAGTCCACGGGGACAGGGGGTTTACGAGCAGTACTTC.

This clonotype has just a few counts. The chain couples TRBV20-1 to TRBJ1-1; 7 bases map to TRBD1. This CDR3 contains 15 residues. The J segment lost 3 bases and the V segment lost 6 bases, leaving 13 bases of the junction unmatched. CDR1 and CDR2 (germline): DFQATT, SNEGSKA (reference sequence). CDR3 protein: CSAGGATGAYTEAFF. The CDR3 bases are TGCAGTGCCGGAGGGGCAACAGGGGCATACACTGAAGCTTTCTTT.

This clonotype has a handful of counts. The gene calls are TRBV18 and TRBJ2-3, with D uncertain. The CDR3 covers 13 residues. V lost 3 bases, J lost 3 bases, and 7 bases lay in between. Germline loops: CDR1 KGHSH, CDR2 LQKENI. The CDR3 DNA reads as TGTGCCAGCTCACCCTCGGTAACAGATACGCAGTATTTT. Its protein product is CASSPSVTDTQYF. Based on the CDR3 plus reference TRBV18 and TRBJ2-3, the full variable domain is NAGVMQNPRHLVRRRGQEARLRCSPMKGHSHVYWYRQLPEEGLKFMVYLQKENIIDESGMPKERFSAEFPKEGPSILRIQQVVRGDSAAYFCASSPSVTDTQYFGPGTRLTVL.

The rearrangement joins TRBV6-1 to TRBJ2-7, with D possibly TRBD1 on 6 matching bases. The V gene's germline CDR1 is MNHNS and CDR2 SASEGT. The length of the CDR3 is 14 residues. Trimming removed 4 bases from V and 3 bases from J, with 13 bases in between. The CDR3 DNA sequence: TGTGCCAGCAGTGCCGGGACACACGGCTACGAGCAGTACTTC. It specifies CASSAGTHGYEQYF.

This clonotype occurred a few times. The genes are TRBV20-1 and TRBJ2-2; tentative D call: TRBD2 (7 bases). CDR3 size: 15 residues. V was shortened by 3 bases and J by 8 bases, with 19 bases between the two germline ends. The germline gives CDR1 DFQATT, CDR2 SNEGSKA (reference sequence). The CDR3 reads CSASYNPGGKGELFF. As DNA, the CDR3 is TGCAGTGCTAGTTACAATCCGGGGGGCAAGGGGGAGCTGTTTTTT.

In its sample, this clonotype was seen a few times. J is TRBJ1-6 and V is TRBV28; TRBD1 is a possible D gene (5 bases). Germline V lookup: CDR1 MDHEN, CDR2 SYDVKM. CDR3 length: 15 amino acids. Trimming cost V 8 bases and J 7 bases, with 18 bases left between them. The CDR3 DNA reads TGTGCCAGCGGCGGGGACCGAATTTTCAATTCACCCCTCCACTTT. Translation: CASGGDRIFNSPLHF.

A word on this clonotype: The junction departs from the called germline gene at one end, perhaps through a read error. J is TRBJ1-3 and V is TRBV9; the D gene is possibly TRBD1 (5 bases). The CDR3 is 17 residues long. The germline gives CDR1 SGDLS, CDR2 YYNGEE. Written as DNA, the CDR3 is TGTGCCAGCAGCGCGGCGGGGGGAAGAAGAAAAGGAAACACCATATACTTT. This gives the protein CASSAAGGRRKGNTIYF.

This clonotype was seen more than once but under ten times. This chain links TRBV6-1 with TRBJ1-2; D gene ambiguous. V dropped 6 bases and J dropped 2 bases, with 16 bases sitting between them. Germline V CDR1 and CDR2: MNHNS, SASEGT. This CDR3 region has 15 residues. The CDR3 DNA reads TGTGCCAGCAGCGGGCCTGAGAACGGGAACTATGGCTACACCTTC. It codes for CASSGPENGNYGYTF.

This clonotype turned up a few times. The V and J genes are TRBV7-3 and TRBJ1-2; perhaps TRBD1 as D (6 bases). CDR1 is SGHTA and CDR2 is FQGTGA in the germline V gene. The CDR3 is 16 amino acids. The V gene lost 1 base and the J gene lost 3 bases, with 15 bases spanning the gap. This CDR3 reads CASSLISGGVDYGYTF. CDR3 coding DNA: TGTGCCAGCAGCTTAATTTCCGGGGGCGTCGACTATGGCTACACCTTC.

The chain carries TRBV4-3 and TRBJ2-7; D tentatively fits TRBD1 or TRBD2 (5 bases each). This CDR3 contains 14 residues. The ends were cut back, 0 bases at V and 7 bases at J, with 13 bases in the middle. Germline loops: CDR1 LGHNA, CDR2 YSLEER. In DNA, the CDR3 is TGCGCCAGCAGCCAAGATGGGACCCACGGAGAGCAGTACTTC. It specifies CASSQDGTHGEQYF.

The rearrangement joins TRBV12-3 or TRBV12-4 to TRBJ1-5; D perhaps matches TRBD1 (6 bases). This CDR3 has 15 residues. V lost 7 bases, J lost 3 bases, and 16 bases lay in between. The CDR3 reads CASTEFGQNNQPQHF. DNA of the CDR3: TGTGCCAGCACCGAATTTGGACAGAACAATCAGCCCCAGCATTTT.

A few counts support this clonotype. The DNA of the CDR3 is TGTGCCAGCAGTCCCAGGACGGAACGCTACAATGAGCAGTTCTTC. Translation: CASSPRTERYNEQFF. This rearrangement joins TRBV2 to TRBJ2-1; D is undetermined. The CDR3 is made up of 15 amino acids. The germline gives CDR1 SNHLY, CDR2 FYNNEI. V lost 5 bases and J 3 bases, leaving 14 bases between the germline ends.

This clonotype was seen a few times. The chain couples TRBV7-3 to TRBJ2-3, with 10 bases aligning to TRBD2. V lost 6 bases, J lost 3 bases, and 12 bases stayed unmatched. Germline V gene lookup returns CDR1 SGHTA and CDR2 FQGTGA. The CDR3 runs 17 residues. The CDR3 sequence is CASSPSLSGGATDTQYF. CDR3 nucleotides: TGTGCCAGCAGTCCGTCGTTAAGCGGGGGGGCGACAGATACGCAGTATTTT.

This clonotype was picked up a small number of times. The genes are TRBV5-1 and TRBJ1-2; 8 bases agree with TRBD1. Looked up from germline, CDR1 is SGHRS and CDR2 is YFSETQ. The V and J ends lost 0 bases and 10 bases, in that order; junction bases with no gene match: 11. This CDR3 region has 15 residues. CDR3 DNA sequence: TGCGCCAGCAGCTTGGAGGCAGGGGGCCTTATCGACTACACCTTC. This translates into CASSLEAGGLIDYTF. The entire variable domain, with the rest obtained from reference TRBV5-1 and TRBJ1-2, is as follows: KAGVTQTPRYLIKTRGQQVTLSCSPISGHRSVSWYQQTPGQGLQFLFEYFSETQRNKGNFPGRFSGRQFSNSRSEMNVSTLELGDSALYLCASSLEAGGLIDYTFGSGTRLTVV.

A word on this clonotype: An end of the junction does not agree with germline; a read error may underlie this. The rearrangement links TRBV27 to TRBJ2-5; D unclear. CDR1 and CDR2 from the germline V gene are MNHEY and SMNVEV (reference sequence). The CDR3 contains 11 residues. The CDR3 nucleotides read TGTGTCAGCAGTTTAGGCGAGACCCAGTACTTC. It specifies CVSSLGETQYF.

This chain links TRBV18 with TRBJ1-2; 7 nucleotides match TRBD1. The CDR3 has 14 residues. Per germline, CDR1 KGHSH and CDR2 LQKENI. V was pared by 3 bases and J by 3 bases, with 4 bases of the junction left unmatched. The CDR3 is CASSPTGVDYGYTF. DNA for the CDR3: TGTGCCAGCTCACCTACAGGGGTGGACTATGGCTACACCTTC.

CDR3 protein: CASSTGTGQNSNQPQHF. DNA for the CDR3: TGCGCCAGCAGTACCGGGACAGGGCAGAATAGCAATCAGCCCCAGCATTTT. This rearrangement joins TRBV10-2 to TRBJ1-5; 9 bases line up with TRBD1. Germline CDR1 WSHSY, CDR2 SAAADI. The CDR3 covers 17 residues. V shed 5 bases and J 0 bases; nucleotides not matched to a gene: 8.

This clonotype has just a few counts. This rearrangement joins TRBV6-5 to TRBJ1-2, with D unresolved. The CDR3 contains 15 residues. In germline, CDR1 is MNHEY, CDR2 SVGAGI. Trimming removed 4 bases from V and 7 bases from J, with 19 bases in between. CDR3 coding DNA: TGTGCCAGCAGTTGGAGGGAAGGTTCCAGGAGTGGCTACACCTTC. Its protein is CASSWREGSRSGYTF.

A single count supports this clonotype. The chain links TRBV29-1 to TRBJ2-5, with TRBD2 matching 13 bases. The J call could be wrong; TRBJ2-1 is a better fit for the DNA end. Germline CDR1 reads SQVTM; CDR2 reads ANQGSEA. The CDR3 is made up of 16 amino acids. Here the CDR3 DNA reads TGCAGCGTTGAAGAGGGACTAGCGGGATCGATGGATGAGCAGTTCTTC. Protein: CSVEEGLAGSMDEQFF.

This clonotype was counted between two and nine times. J is TRBJ2-7 and V is TRBV9; D ambiguous. V was pared by 2 bases and J by 4 bases, with 13 bases between. The length of the CDR3 is 14 residues. CDR1 is SGDLS, CDR2 YYNGEE, per germline. The CDR3 reads CASSVSPGRYEQYF. The CDR3 DNA reads TGTGCCAGCAGCGTTTCCCCCGGGCGGTACGAGCAGTACTTC.

V is TRBV9 and J is TRBJ2-7, with TRBD2 matching 7 bases. This CDR3 contains 14 residues. Looked up from germline, CDR1 is SGDLS and CDR2 is YYNGEE. Trimming removed 0 bases from V and 5 bases from J; junction bases left unmatched: 5. CDR3 DNA: TGTGCCAGCAGCGTAGGCGGGAGCGGCCACGAGCAGTACTTC. It yields the protein CASSVGGSGHEQYF. Together with reference TRBV9 and TRBJ2-7, the CDR3 gives the full variable domain: DSGVTQTPKHLITATGQRVTLRCSPRSGDLSVYWYQQSLDQGLQFLIQYYNGEERAKGNILERFSAQQFPDLHSELNLSSLELGDSALYFCASSVGGSGHEQYFGPGTRLTVT.

This chain connects TRBV20-1 to TRBJ2-7; D gene uncertain. In germline, CDR1 is DFQATT, CDR2 SNEGSKA (reference sequence). The CDR3 sequence is 14 residues long. Trimming removed 2 bases from V and 2 bases from J, with 13 bases in between. CDR3 nucleotide sequence: TGCAGTGCTAGATCCTCCAGGCTACCCTACGAGCAGTACTTC. Amino acids: CSARSSRLPYEQYF.